This TCR beta chain was profiled in a study of blood T cells in healthy people across ages. The CDR3 covers 14 residues. Looked up from germline, CDR1 is MGHRA and CDR2 is YSYEKL. V was pared by 1 base and J by 7 bases, with 4 bases of the junction left unmatched. PCR was performed a second time for about 7 to 11 cycles using a sample-barcoded 5' primer and a J-beta primer mix. From the 5' RACE reads, TCRdb called clonotypes with MiXCR, one entry per CDR3 protein. The sample carries hundreds of thousands of distinct CDR3 sequences, around 21% recorded once. The J gene is TRBJ2-5, the V gene TRBV4-1, with TRBD2 matching over 9 bases. Sequencing was performed on blood. The TCR was taken from a man between 65 and 85 years old in good health. The CDR3 loop reads CASSQGGLAGTQYF. CDR3 in DNA: TGCGCCAGCAGCCAAGGGGGACTAGCTGGGACCCAGTACTTC.